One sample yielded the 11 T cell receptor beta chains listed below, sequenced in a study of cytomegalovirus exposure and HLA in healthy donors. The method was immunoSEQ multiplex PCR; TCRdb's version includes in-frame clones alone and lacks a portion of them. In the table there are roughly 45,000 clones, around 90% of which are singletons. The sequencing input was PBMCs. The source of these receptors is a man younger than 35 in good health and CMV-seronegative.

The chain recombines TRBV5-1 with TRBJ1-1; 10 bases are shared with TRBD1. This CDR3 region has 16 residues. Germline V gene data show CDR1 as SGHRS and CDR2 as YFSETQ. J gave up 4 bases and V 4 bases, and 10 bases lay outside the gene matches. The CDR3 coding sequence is TGCGCCAGCAGCACCCCCGACAGGGGGCTAATCACTGAAGCTTTCTTT. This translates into CASSTPDRGLITEAFF.

In DNA, the CDR3 is TGCAGCGTTGAGGGGAGGTATGGCTACACCTTC. Its protein product is CSVEGRYGYTF. The chain uses TRBV29-1 and TRBJ1-2; D call uncertain. Trimming pared 3 bases from V and 5 bases from J, leaving 7 bases between. Germline assignment: CDR1 SQVTM and CDR2 ANQGSEA. This CDR3 spans 11 amino acids.

Here the CDR3 reads CASSQEVRDRRYF. CDR3 sequence (DNA): TGTGCCAGCAGCCAAGAAGTCCGGGACAGACGCTACTTC. The chain combines TRBV4-2 with TRBJ2-5, with 7 bases fitting TRBD1. After removal of 0 bases from V and 14 bases from J, the junction contained 9 bases not matched to a gene. Looked up from germline, CDR1 is LGHNA and CDR2 is YNFKEQ. CDR3 length: 13 amino acids.

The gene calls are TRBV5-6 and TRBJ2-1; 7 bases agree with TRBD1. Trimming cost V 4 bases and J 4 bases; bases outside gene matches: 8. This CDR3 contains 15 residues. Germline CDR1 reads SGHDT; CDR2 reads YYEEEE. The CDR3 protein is CASSTQGVLYNEQFF. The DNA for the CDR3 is TGTGCCAGCAGCACGCAGGGGGTCCTTTACAATGAGCAGTTCTTC.

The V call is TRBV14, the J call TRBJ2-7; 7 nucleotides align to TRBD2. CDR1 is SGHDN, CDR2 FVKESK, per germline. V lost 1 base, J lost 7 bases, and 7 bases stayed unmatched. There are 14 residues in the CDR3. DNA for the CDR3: TGTGCCAGCAGCCAAGGGCTGGGCGGGAGTGAGCAGTACTTC. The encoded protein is CASSQGLGGSEQYF. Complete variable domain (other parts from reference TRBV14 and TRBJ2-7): EAGVTQFPSHSVIEKGQTVTLRCDPISGHDNLYWYRRVMGKEIKFLLHFVKESKQDESGMPNNRFLAERTGGTYSTLKVQPAELEDSGVYFCASSQGLGGSEQYFGPGTRLTVT.

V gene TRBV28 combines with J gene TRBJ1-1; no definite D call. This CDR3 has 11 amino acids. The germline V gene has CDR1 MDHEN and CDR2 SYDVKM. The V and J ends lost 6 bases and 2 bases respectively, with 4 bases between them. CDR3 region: CASRLNTEAFF. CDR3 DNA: TGTGCCAGCAGACTTAACACTGAAGCTTTCTTT.

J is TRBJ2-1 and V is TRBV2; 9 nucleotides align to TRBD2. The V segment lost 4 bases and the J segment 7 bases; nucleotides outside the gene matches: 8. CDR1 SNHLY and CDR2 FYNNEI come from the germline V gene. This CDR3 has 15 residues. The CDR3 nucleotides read TGTGCCAGCAGTGGTAGGTTAGCGGGAGAAAATGAGCAGTTCTTC. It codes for CASSGRLAGENEQFF.

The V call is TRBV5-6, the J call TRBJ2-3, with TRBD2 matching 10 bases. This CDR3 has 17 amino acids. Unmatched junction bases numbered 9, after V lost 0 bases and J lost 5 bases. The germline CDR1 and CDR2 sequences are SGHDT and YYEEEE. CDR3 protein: CASSLVFPSGGKDTQYF. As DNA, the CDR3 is TGTGCCAGCAGCTTGGTTTTCCCTAGCGGGGGCAAAGATACGCAGTATTTT.

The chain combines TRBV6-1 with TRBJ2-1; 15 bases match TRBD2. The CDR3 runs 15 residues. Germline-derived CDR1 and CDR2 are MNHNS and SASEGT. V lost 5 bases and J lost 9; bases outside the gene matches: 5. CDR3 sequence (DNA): TGTGCCAGCAGTCCGCAGGGACTAGCGGGAGGTGAGCAGTTCTTC. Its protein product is CASSPQGLAGGEQFF.

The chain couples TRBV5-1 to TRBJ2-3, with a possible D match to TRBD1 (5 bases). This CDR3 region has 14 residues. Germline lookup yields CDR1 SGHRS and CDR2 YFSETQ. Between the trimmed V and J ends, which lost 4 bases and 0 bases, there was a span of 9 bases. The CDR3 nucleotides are TGCGCCAGCAGCAGACAGACTAGCACAGATACGCAGTATTTT. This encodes CASSRQTSTDTQYF.

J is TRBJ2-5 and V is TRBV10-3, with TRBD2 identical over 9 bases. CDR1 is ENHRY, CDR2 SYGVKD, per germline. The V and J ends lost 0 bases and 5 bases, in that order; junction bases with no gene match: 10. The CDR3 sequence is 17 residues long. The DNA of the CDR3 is TGTGCCATCAGTGAGTCGACCGCTAGCGGGACCTTGGAGACCCAGTACTTC. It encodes CAISESTASGTLETQYF.